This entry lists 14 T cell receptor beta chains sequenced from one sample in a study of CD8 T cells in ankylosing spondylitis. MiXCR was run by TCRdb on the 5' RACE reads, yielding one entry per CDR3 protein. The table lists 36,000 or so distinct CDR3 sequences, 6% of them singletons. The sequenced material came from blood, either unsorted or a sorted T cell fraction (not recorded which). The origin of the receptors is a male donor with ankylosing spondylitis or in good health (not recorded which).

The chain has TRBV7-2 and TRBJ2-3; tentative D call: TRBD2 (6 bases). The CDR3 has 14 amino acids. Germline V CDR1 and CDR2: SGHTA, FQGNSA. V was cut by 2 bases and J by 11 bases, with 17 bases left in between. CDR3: CASSLRGGVSGQYF. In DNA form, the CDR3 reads TGTGCCAGCAGCTTACGCGGCGGGGTGTCTGGGCAGTATTTT.

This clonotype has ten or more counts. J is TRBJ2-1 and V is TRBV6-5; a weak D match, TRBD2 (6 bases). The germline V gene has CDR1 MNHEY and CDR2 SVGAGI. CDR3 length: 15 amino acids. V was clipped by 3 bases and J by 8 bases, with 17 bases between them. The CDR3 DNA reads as TGTGCCAGCAGTTATAGCATCATCGGGGGACATGAGCAGTTCTTC. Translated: CASSYSIIGGHEQFF.

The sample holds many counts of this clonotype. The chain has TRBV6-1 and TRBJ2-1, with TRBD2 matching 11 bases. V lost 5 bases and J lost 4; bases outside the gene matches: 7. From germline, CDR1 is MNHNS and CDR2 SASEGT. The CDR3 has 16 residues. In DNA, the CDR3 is TGTGCCAGCAGTAACGCCGGGACTAGCGGATACAATGAGCAGTTCTTC. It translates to CASSNAGTSGYNEQFF.

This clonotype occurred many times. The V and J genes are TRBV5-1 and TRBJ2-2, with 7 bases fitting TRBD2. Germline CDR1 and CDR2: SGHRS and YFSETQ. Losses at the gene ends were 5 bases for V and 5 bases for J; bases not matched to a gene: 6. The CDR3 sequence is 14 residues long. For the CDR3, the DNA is TGCGCCAGCAGTGCGGGAGTAGGAACCGGGGAGCTGTTTTTT. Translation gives CASSAGVGTGELFF.

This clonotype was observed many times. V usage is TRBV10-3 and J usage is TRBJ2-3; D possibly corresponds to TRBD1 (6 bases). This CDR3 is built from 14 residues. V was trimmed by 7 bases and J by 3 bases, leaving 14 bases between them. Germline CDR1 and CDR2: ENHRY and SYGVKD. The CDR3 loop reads CAINQEGGTDTQYF. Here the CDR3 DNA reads TGTGCCATCAACCAAGAAGGGGGAACAGATACGCAGTATTTT.

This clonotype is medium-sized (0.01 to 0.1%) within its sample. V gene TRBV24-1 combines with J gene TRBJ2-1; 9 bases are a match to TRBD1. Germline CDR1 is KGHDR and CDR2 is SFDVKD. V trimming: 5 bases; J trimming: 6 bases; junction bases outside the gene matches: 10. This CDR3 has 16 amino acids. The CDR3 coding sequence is TGTGCCACCAGTGTTCCAACAGGGGGCAAGGCCAATGAGCAGTTCTTC. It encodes CATSVPTGGKANEQFF.

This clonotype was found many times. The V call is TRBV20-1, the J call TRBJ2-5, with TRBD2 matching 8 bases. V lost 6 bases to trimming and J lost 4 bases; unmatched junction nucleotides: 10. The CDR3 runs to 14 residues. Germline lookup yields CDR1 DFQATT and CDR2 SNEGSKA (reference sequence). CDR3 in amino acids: CSAPRGAGVETQYF. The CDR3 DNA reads TGCAGTGCCCCAAGGGGAGCGGGGGTAGAGACCCAGTACTTC.

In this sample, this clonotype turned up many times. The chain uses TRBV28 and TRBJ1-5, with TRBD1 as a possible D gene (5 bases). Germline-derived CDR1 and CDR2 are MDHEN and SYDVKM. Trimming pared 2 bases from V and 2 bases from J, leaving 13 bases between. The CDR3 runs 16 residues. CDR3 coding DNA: TGTGCCAGCAGTTTAACGGTAGGGGTGGGCAATCAGCCCCAGCATTTT. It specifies CASSLTVGVGNQPQHF.

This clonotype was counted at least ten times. The CDR3 is CSARSGDGYTF. As DNA, the CDR3 is TGCAGTGCTAGATCCGGGGATGGCTACACCTTC. This chain links TRBV20-1 with TRBJ1-2; no reliable D call. CDR1 is DFQATT, CDR2 SNEGSKA, per germline (reference sequence). The CDR3 has 11 amino acids. V shed 2 bases and J shed 6 bases, with 7 bases lying between them.

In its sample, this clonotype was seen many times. The CDR3 region is CASSLGRGKPSYTF. CDR3 DNA sequence: TGTGCCAGCAGCTTAGGCCGTGGCAAACCCAGCTACACCTTC. The chain combines TRBV13 with TRBJ1-2, with unresolved D. The V end was cut by 0 bases, the J end by 9 bases, with 14 bases between. There are 14 residues in the CDR3. The germline V gene has CDR1 PRHDT and CDR2 FYEKMQ (reference sequence). The whole variable domain, filled in from reference TRBV13 and TRBJ1-2, reads AAGVIQSPRHLIKEKRETATLKCYPIPRHDTVYWYQQGPGQDPQFLISFYEKMQSDKGSIPDRFSAQQFSDYHSELNMSSLELGDSALYFCASSLGRGKPSYTFGSGTRLTVV.

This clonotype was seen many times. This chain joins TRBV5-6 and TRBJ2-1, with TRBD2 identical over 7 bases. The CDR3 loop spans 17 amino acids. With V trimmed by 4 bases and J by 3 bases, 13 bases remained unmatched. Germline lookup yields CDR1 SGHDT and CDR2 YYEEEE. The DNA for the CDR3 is TGTGCCAGCAGCCCTTTCTCGGGGACTACGAACTACAATGAGCAGTTCTTC. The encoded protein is CASSPFSGTTNYNEQFF. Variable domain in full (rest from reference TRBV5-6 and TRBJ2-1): DAGVTQSPTHLIKTRGQQVTLRCSPKSGHDTVSWYQQALGQGPQFIFQYYEEEERQRGNFPDRFSGHQFPNYSSELNVNALLLGDSALYLCASSPFSGTTNYNEQFFGPGTRLTVL.

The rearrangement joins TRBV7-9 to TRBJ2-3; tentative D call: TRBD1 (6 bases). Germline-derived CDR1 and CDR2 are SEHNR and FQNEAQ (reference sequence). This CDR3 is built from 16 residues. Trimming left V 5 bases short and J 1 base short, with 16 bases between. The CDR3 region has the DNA TGTGCCAGCAGCCCCCGGGACAAAGCGGGCACAGATACGCAGTATTTT. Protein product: CASSPRDKAGTDTQYF.

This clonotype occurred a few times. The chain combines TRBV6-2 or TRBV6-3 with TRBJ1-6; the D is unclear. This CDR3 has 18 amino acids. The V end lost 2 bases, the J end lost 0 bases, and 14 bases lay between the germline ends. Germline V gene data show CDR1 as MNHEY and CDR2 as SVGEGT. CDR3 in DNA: TGTGCCAGCAGTTACCCGAGGACTGCCAGCTCCTATAATTCACCCCTCCACTTT. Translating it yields CASSYPRTASSYNSPLHF.

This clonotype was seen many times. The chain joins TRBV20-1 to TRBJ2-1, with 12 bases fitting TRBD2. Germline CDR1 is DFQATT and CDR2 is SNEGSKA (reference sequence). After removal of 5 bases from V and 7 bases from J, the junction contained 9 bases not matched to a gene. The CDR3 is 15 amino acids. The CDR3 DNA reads TGCAGTGCTTTCCCGACTAGCGGGGGTAGGAATGAGCAGTTCTTC. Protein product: CSAFPTSGGRNEQFF.